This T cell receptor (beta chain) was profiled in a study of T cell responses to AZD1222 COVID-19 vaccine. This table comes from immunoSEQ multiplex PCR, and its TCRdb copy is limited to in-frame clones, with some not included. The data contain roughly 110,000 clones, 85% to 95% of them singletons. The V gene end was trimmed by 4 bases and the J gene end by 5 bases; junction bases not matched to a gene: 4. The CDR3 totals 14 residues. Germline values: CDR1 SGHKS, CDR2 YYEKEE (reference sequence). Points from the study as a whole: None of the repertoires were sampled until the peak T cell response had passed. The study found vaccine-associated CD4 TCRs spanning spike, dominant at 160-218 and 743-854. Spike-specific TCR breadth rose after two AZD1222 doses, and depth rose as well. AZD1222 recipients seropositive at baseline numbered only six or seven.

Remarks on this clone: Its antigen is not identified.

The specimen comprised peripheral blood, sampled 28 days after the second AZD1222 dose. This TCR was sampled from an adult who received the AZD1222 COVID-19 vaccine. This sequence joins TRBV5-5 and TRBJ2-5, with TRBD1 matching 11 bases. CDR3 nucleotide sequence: TGTGCCAGCAGCCTGGGACAGGGGGTGGAGACCCAGTACTTC. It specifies CASSLGQGVETQYF.